This is a list of T cell receptor beta chains from one sample in a study of cytomegalovirus exposure and HLA in healthy donors. The protocol was immunoSEQ multiplex PCR, while the TCRdb copy is restricted to in-frame clones and leaves out a portion. The sample totals roughly 79,000 clones; its top ten clones hold about 4.2%. What was sequenced was PBMCs. These receptors came from a man aged 25-45 years in good health and CMV-seronegative. CDR3s include the opening cysteine and the closing phenylalanine or tryptophan. Fields, in order: D gene, J gene, clone size, V gene, CDR3 protein, CDR3 DNA. The D gene is left open where the match is weak. For some rows the clone size is stated as once, few or many, or as a class when expanded; others skip it.

-	TRBJ1-2	-	TRBV1	CTSSQDGVRDYGYTF	TGCACCAGCAGCCAAGATGGGGTGCGGGACTATGGCTACACCTTC
-	TRBJ2-3	-	TRBV27	CASSFTAPLSDTQYF	TGTGCCAGCAGTTTCACAGCCCCCCTGTCGGATACGCAGTATTTT
-	TRBJ2-3	-	TRBV5-1	CASSFTAASRTDTQYF	TGCGCCAGCAGCTTCACAGCGGCGAGCCGCACAGATACGCAGTATTTT
TRBD1	TRBJ1-2	-	TRBV5-5	CASSPGQGAFLVYGYTF	TGTGCCAGCAGCCCCGGACAGGGGGCCTTTTTAGTCTATGGCTACACCTTC
-	TRBJ1-2	-	TRBV9	CASSTTGLGYGYTF	TGTGCCAGCAGCACGACGGGGTTAGGATATGGCTACACCTTC
-	TRBJ1-6	-	TRBV7-9	CASSDSDSSYNSPLHF	TGTGCCAGCAGCGACTCGGACAGCTCCTATAATTCACCCCTCCACTTT
-	TRBJ2-5	-	TRBV19	CASSTWDFGETQYF	TGTGCCAGTAGTACCTGGGACTTCGGAGAGACCCAGTACTTC
-	TRBJ1-1	-	TRBV5-1	CASRAQGRVNTEAFF	TGCGCCAGCAGGGCGCAGGGGCGGGTGAACACTGAAGCTTTCTTT
-	TRBJ2-7	-	TRBV7-3	CASSLSGSSSEQYF	TGTGCCAGCAGCTTAAGTGGGAGTAGTTCCGAGCAGTACTTC
-	TRBJ2-5	-	TRBV15	CATSRDLRQGETQYF	TGTGCCACCAGCAGAGATTTGCGGCAGGGTGAGACCCAGTACTTC
TRBD1	TRBJ2-3	-	TRBV7-2	CASSLAGTADTQYF	TGTGCCAGCAGCTTAGCGGGGACAGCAGATACGCAGTATTTT
TRBD2	TRBJ2-7	-	TRBV19	CASGLQAGGTYEQYF	TGTGCCAGTGGACTGCAAGCGGGGGGAACCTACGAGCAGTACTTC
-	TRBJ2-5	-	TRBV15	CATSREPGVQETQYF	TGTGCCACCAGCAGAGAACCAGGGGTTCAAGAGACCCAGTACTTC
TRBD1	TRBJ2-5	-	TRBV28	CASSPDPGQATNTQYF	TGTGCCAGCAGCCCTGACCCGGGACAGGCTACGAATACCCAGTACTTC
-	TRBJ2-7	-	TRBV9	CASSVAEGLNEQYF	TGTGCCAGCAGCGTAGCGGAGGGCCTGAACGAGCAGTACTTC
TRBD2	TRBJ2-6	-	TRBV19	CATGAGTSSGANVLTF	TGTGCCACAGGGGCAGGGACTAGCTCTGGGGCCAACGTCCTGACTTTC
-	TRBJ1-1	-	TRBV11-2	CASSLNRGDTEAFF	TGTGCCAGCAGCTTGAACCGGGGGGACACTGAAGCTTTCTTT
-	TRBJ2-5	-	TRBV9	CASSVGSGQETQYF	TGTGCCAGCAGCGTAGGAAGCGGCCAAGAGACCCAGTACTTC
-	TRBJ2-3	-	TRBV2	CAGAQGIYTDTQYF	TGTGCCGGGGCTCAGGGAATATACACAGATACGCAGTATTTT
-	TRBJ2-2	-	TRBV4-2	CASSPNPVGNTGELFF	TGTGCCAGCAGCCCGAACCCGGTTGGGAACACCGGGGAGCTGTTTTTT
TRBD1	TRBJ2-6	-	TRBV30	CAWSRGTGGFSGANVLTF	TGTGCCTGGAGTCGGGGGACAGGGGGTTTCTCTGGGGCCAACGTCCTGACTTTC
-	TRBJ2-5	-	TRBV29-1	CSVGGGQETQYF	TGCAGCGTTGGAGGGGGACAAGAGACCCAGTACTTC
-	TRBJ2-6	-	TRBV19	CASSITRQNTGANVLTF	TGTGCCAGTAGTATCACCCGACAGAATACTGGGGCCAACGTCCTGACTTTC
-	TRBJ1-2	-	TRBV28	CASSLYRENYGYTF	TGTGCCAGCAGTTTATACAGGGAGAACTATGGCTACACCTTC
-	TRBJ2-4	-	TRBV11-2	CASSLQGPQNIQYF	TGTGCCAGCAGCCTGCAGGGTCCGCAAAACATTCAGTACTTC
-	TRBJ2-2	-	TRBV27	CASRQVRALNTGELFF	TGTGCCAGCAGGCAGGTCAGGGCCCTCAACACCGGGGAGCTGTTTTTT
-	TRBJ2-7	-	TRBV29-1	CSVEVAQGVHEQYF	TGCAGCGTTGAAGTTGCGCAGGGTGTCCACGAGCAGTACTTC
-	TRBJ2-5	-	TRBV7-3	CASSPEGFGRETQYF	TGTGCCAGCAGCCCAGAGGGCTTCGGCCGAGAGACCCAGTACTTC
-	TRBJ1-4	-	TRBV6-1	CASTPENEKLFF	TGTGCCAGCACCCCAGAAAATGAAAAACTGTTTTTT
-	TRBJ1-5	-	TRBV7-6	CASSAASIAGNQPQHF	TGTGCCAGCAGTGCGGCCTCCATTGCGGGCAATCAGCCCCAGCATTTT
-	TRBJ1-2	-	TRBV29-1	CSVGQDYGYTF	TGCAGCGTTGGACAGGACTATGGCTACACCTTC
TRBD1	TRBJ1-2	-	TRBV19	CASSINGQGSGYTF	TGTGCCAGTAGTATAAATGGACAGGGTAGCGGCTACACCTTC
TRBD1	TRBJ2-1	-	TRBV12-5	CASGNRDRGYYEQFF	TGTGCTAGTGGTAACCGGGACAGGGGTTATTATGAGCAGTTCTTC
TRBD2	TRBJ2-2	-	TRBV19	CASRTSANTGELFF	TGTGCCAGTAGGACTAGCGCGAACACCGGGGAGCTGTTTTTT
TRBD1	TRBJ2-7	-	TRBV29-1	CSVMGQGYEQYF	TGCAGCGTAATGGGACAGGGCTACGAGCAGTACTTC
TRBD1	TRBJ1-2	-	TRBV5-1	CASSLGQGAFGYTF	TGCGCCAGCAGCTTGGGACAGGGGGCCTTTGGCTACACCTTC
TRBD2	TRBJ2-1	medium-sized	TRBV6-4	CASSDGTSGNEQFF	TGTGCCAGCAGTGACGGGACTAGCGGCAATGAGCAGTTCTTC
TRBD1	TRBJ1-2	-	TRBV5-6	CASSLWTGILYGYTF	TGTGCCAGCAGCCTTTGGACAGGGATCCTCTATGGCTACACCTTC
TRBD1	TRBJ1-2	-	TRBV30	CAWSTPGQGTLYGYTF	TGTGCCTGGAGTACGCCGGGACAGGGTACTCTCTATGGCTACACCTTC
TRBD1	TRBJ1-2	-	TRBV29-1	CSVDRGDGYTF	TGCAGCGTCGACAGGGGGGATGGCTACACCTTC
-	TRBJ1-1	-	TRBV4-3	CASSQGFSAGDLMNTEAFF	TGCGCCAGCAGCCAAGGTTTTAGCGCAGGGGATCTCATGAACACTGAAGCTTTCTTT
TRBD1	TRBJ1-2	-	TRBV5-4	CASSLDAGGGYTF	TGTGCCAGCAGCTTGGATGCAGGGGGCGGCTACACCTTC
-	TRBJ2-3	-	TRBV2	CASSISDTQYF	TGTGCCAGCAGTATCTCAGATACGCAGTATTTT
-	TRBJ2-7	-	TRBV11-2	CASSPGLVEQYF	TGTGCCAGCAGCCCAGGGTTAGTCGAGCAGTACTTC
TRBD1	TRBJ2-5	-	TRBV10-3	CAISKASGTGAQETQYF	TGTGCCATCAGTAAAGCCTCCGGGACAGGGGCTCAAGAGACCCAGTACTTC
-	TRBJ1-2	-	TRBV7-9	CASSPDRRGYGYTF	TGTGCCAGCAGCCCGGACCGACGGGGCTATGGCTACACCTTC
-	TRBJ1-5	-	TRBV4-1	CASSPSYRDRQPQHF	TGCGCCAGCAGCCCGTCGTACAGGGATCGTCAGCCCCAGCATTTT
-	TRBJ1-4	-	TRBV11-2	CASSETGGGSNEKLFF	TGTGCCAGCAGCGAGACCGGGGGTGGGTCTAATGAAAAACTGTTTTTT
TRBD1	TRBJ2-7	-	TRBV29-1	CSGEDRALPYEQYF	TGCAGCGGGGAGGACAGGGCCCTACCTTACGAGCAGTACTTC